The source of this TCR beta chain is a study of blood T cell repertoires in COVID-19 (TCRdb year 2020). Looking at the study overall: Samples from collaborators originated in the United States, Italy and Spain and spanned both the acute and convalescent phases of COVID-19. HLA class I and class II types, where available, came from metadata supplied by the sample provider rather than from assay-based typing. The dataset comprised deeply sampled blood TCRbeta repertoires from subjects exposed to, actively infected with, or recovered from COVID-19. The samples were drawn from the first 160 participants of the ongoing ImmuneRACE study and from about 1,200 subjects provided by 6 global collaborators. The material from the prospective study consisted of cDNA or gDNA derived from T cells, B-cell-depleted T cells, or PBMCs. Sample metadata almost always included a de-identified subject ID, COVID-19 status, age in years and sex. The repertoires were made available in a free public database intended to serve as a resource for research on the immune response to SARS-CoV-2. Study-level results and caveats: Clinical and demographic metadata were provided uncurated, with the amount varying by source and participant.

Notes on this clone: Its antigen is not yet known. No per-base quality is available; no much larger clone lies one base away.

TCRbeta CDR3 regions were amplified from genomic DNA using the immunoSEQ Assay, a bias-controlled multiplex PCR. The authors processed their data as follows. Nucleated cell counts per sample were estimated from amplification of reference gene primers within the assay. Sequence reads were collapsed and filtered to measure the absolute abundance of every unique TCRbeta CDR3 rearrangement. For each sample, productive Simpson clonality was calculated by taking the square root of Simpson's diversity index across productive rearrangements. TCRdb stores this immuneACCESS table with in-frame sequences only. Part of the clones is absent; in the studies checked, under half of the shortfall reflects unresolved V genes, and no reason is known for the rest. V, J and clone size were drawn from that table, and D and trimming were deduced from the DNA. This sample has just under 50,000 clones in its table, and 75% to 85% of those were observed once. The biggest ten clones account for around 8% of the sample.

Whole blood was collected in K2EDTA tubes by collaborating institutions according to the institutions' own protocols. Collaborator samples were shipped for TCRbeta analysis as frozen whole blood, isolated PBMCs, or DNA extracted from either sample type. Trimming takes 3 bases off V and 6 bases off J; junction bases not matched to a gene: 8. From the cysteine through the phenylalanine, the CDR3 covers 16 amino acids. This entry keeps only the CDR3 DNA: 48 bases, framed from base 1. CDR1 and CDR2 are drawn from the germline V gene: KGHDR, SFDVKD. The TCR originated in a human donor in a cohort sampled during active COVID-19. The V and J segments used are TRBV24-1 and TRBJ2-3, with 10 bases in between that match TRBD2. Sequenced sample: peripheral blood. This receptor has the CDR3 CATSDRSSGSRDTQYF. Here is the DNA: TGTGCCACCAGTGATCGTTCTAGCGGGAGCCGGGATACGCAGTATTTT.